This TCR beta chain was captured by sequencing in a study of blood T cell repertoires in COVID-19. Using immunoSEQ multiplex PCR, the repertoire was profiled, and TCRdb retains in-frame clones only, with some absent. This sample has about 200,000 clones, with 80% to 90% found just once. Germline V gene data show CDR1 as MNHEY and CDR2 as SMNVEV (reference sequence). The CDR3 has 18 amino acids. Losses at the gene ends were 6 bases for V and 0 bases for J; bases not matched to a gene: 9. The chain combines TRBV27 with TRBJ1-4; 11 bases align to TRBD1. The sample taken for sequencing was peripheral blood. This receptor was taken from a woman at least 80 years old with acute or convalescent COVID-19. For the CDR3, the DNA is TGTGCCAGCAGCCGTCCCCCGGGACAGGGGGCAACTAATGAAAAACTGTTTTTT. Its translation: CASSRPPGQGATNEKLFF. The entire variable domain, with the rest obtained from reference TRBV27 and TRBJ1-4, is as follows: EAQVTQNPRYLITVTGKKLTVTCSQNMNHEYMSWYRQDPGLGLRQIYYSMNVEVTDKGDVPEGYKVSRKEKRNFPLILESPSPNQTSLYFCASSRPPGQGATNEKLFFGSGTQLSVL.